This is a list of T cell receptor beta chains from one sample in a study of shared clonotypes between healthy human individuals. Here immunoSEQ multiplex PCR was the method, and the copy in TCRdb shows in-frame clones only, minus some. The table shows around 580,000 clones, with nearly 98% occurring only once. Material: naive CD8+ T cells sorted from blood. These TCRs come from a man younger than 40 in good health. CDR3s include the opening cysteine and the closing phenylalanine or tryptophan. The D gene is left open where the match is weak. Some rows have no size entry. The others give once, few or many, or a class for an expanded clone.

CDR3 protein	CDR3 DNA	clone size	D gene	V gene	J gene
CATSRQTSAYEQYF	TGTGCCACCAGCAGACAGACTAGCGCATACGAGCAGTACTTC	NA	TRBD2	TRBV15	TRBJ2-7
CSVNGLGGNEQFF	TGCAGCGTCAACGGGCTCGGCGGCAATGAGCAGTTCTTC	NA	NA	TRBV29-1	TRBJ2-1
CASSYRLAGQETQYF	TGCGCCAGCAGCTACCGACTAGCAGGACAAGAGACCCAGTACTTC	few	TRBD2	TRBV4-1	TRBJ2-5
CASSESRGGGYNEQFF	TGTGCCAGCAGCGAAAGCCGAGGGGGTGGCTACAATGAGCAGTTCTTC	once	NA	TRBV7-9	TRBJ2-1
CAIRDEDSTYEQYF	TGTGCCATCAGAGACGAGGACAGTACCTACGAGCAGTACTTC	NA	NA	TRBV10-3	TRBJ2-7
CASRQGIQGRQYF	TGTGCCAGCAGACAGGGAATTCAAGGAAGGCAGTACTTC	NA	NA	TRBV27	TRBJ2-7
CASRGLADLYEQYF	TGTGCCAGCCGAGGACTAGCGGACCTTTACGAGCAGTACTTC	NA	TRBD2	TRBV27	TRBJ2-7
CSVPGTGGYLGYEQYF	TGCAGCGTTCCCGGGACAGGCGGTTATCTCGGCTACGAGCAGTACTTC	NA	TRBD1	TRBV29-1	TRBJ2-7
CASSFSVTQYF	TGTGCCAGCAGCTTCAGTGTGACCCAGTACTTC	once	NA	TRBV5-5	TRBJ2-5
CASSFRDRVDEQYF	TGTGCCAGCAGCTTCCGGGACAGGGTCGACGAGCAGTACTTC	NA	TRBD1	TRBV7-2	TRBJ2-7
CASSAGTGEVYEQYF	TGTGCCAGCAGCGCCGGGACAGGGGAGGTCTACGAGCAGTACTTC	once	TRBD1	TRBV5-6	TRBJ2-7
CASSLFAGANEKLFF	TGCGCCAGCAGCTTGTTCGCAGGGGCTAATGAAAAACTGTTTTTT	NA	NA	TRBV5-1	TRBJ1-4
CASSPQGYEQYF	TGCGCCAGCAGCCCACAGGGCTACGAGCAGTACTTC	NA	NA	TRBV5-1	TRBJ2-7
CASSMASGSYEQYF	TGTGCCAGTAGTATGGCTAGCGGGAGCTACGAGCAGTACTTC	NA	TRBD2	TRBV19	TRBJ2-7
CATSFGQGAFDEQFF	TGTGCCACCAGCTTCGGACAGGGGGCTTTTGATGAGCAGTTCTTC	NA	TRBD1	TRBV5-8	TRBJ2-1
CAISDSTGGTGELFF	TGTGCCATCAGTGACTCGACAGGTGGCACCGGGGAGCTGTTTTTT	NA	NA	TRBV10-3	TRBJ2-2
CASSISSRGYEQYF	TGTGCCAGCAGTATATCCTCCCGAGGCTACGAGCAGTACTTC	NA	NA	TRBV27	TRBJ2-7
CSARRNEQFF	TGCAGTGCTAGACGTAATGAGCAGTTCTTC	NA	NA	TRBV20-1	TRBJ2-1
CASSSLSYEQYF	TGTGCCAGCAGCTCCCTCTCCTACGAGCAGTACTTC	NA	NA	TRBV11-2	TRBJ2-7
CASSEDWSSYNEQFF	TGTGCCAGCAGTGAAGACTGGAGCTCCTACAATGAGCAGTTCTTC	NA	NA	TRBV6-1	TRBJ2-1